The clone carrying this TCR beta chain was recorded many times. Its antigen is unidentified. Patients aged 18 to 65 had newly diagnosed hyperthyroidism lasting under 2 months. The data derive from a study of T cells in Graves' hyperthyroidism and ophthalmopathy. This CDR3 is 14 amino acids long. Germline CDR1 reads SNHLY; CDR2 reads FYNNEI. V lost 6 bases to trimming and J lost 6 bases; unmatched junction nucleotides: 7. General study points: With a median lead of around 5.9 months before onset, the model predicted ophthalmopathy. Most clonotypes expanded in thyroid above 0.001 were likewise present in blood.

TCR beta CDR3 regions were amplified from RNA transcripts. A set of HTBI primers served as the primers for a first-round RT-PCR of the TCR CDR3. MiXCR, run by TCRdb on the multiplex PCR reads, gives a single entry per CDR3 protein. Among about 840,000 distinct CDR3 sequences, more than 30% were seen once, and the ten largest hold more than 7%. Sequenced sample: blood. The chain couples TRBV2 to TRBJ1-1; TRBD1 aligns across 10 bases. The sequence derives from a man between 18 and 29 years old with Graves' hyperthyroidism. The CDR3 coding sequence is TGTGCCAGCAGCCAAGGACAGGGGGACCCTGAAGCTTTCTTT. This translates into CASSQGQGDPEAFF.